These 7 T cell receptor beta chains were sequenced from one sample in a study of response to subunit inactivated influenza vaccine. TCRdb itself ran the RT-PCR reads through MiXCR, one entry per CDR3 protein. The top ten clones hold roughly 25% of a sample with about 190,000 distinct CDR3 sequences, roughly 14% of them seen once. This sample comprised CD8+ T cells sorted from PBMCs, obtained 5 days after vaccination. The receptors were gathered from a man aged 50 or older who received an inactivated influenza vaccine.

This clonotype was picked up one time. The chain uses TRBV10-3 and TRBJ1-1; the D gene is possibly TRBD1 (5 bases). The CDR3 contains 13 residues. V was pared by 4 bases and J by 2 bases, with 8 bases between. The germline CDR1 and CDR2 sequences are ENHRY and SYGVKD. The CDR3 loop is CAISGDGNTEAFF. Written as DNA, the CDR3 is TGTGCCATCAGTGGGGACGGAAACACTGAAGCTTTCTTT.

The table lists this clonotype with many counts. The V and J genes are TRBV5-6 and TRBJ2-1; 8 nucleotides line up with TRBD2. The CDR3 has 16 residues. Trimming removed 1 base from V and 7 bases from J; junction bases left unmatched: 10. Germline V lookup: CDR1 SGHDT, CDR2 YYEEEE. The DNA of the CDR3 is TGTGCCAGCAGCTTGTCTTTAGCGGGAATTGGGAATGAGCAGTTCTTC. It translates to CASSLSLAGIGNEQFF. The whole variable domain, filled in from reference TRBV5-6 and TRBJ2-1, reads DAGVTQSPTHLIKTRGQQVTLRCSPKSGHDTVSWYQQALGQGPQFIFQYYEEEERQRGNFPDRFSGHQFPNYSSELNVNALLLGDSALYLCASSLSLAGIGNEQFFGPGTRLTVL.

This chain uses TRBV5-1 with TRBJ1-1, with D possibly being TRBD1 (6 bases). Per the germline V gene, CDR1 is SGHRS and CDR2 is YFSETQ. V lost 3 bases to trimming and J lost 2 bases, with 11 bases between them. The CDR3 spans 14 residues. CDR3 in amino acids: CASSWDTLNTEAFF. DNA of the CDR3: TGCGCCAGCAGCTGGGACACCTTAAACACTGAAGCTTTCTTT.

A few counts support this clonotype. J is TRBJ2-5 and V is TRBV29-1; 9 nucleotides align to TRBD2. CDR3 size: 16 residues. Trimming cost V 3 bases and J 1 base; bases outside gene matches: 9. Germline V gene lookup returns CDR1 SQVTM and CDR2 ANQGSEA. In DNA, the CDR3 is TGCAGCGTTGACGATCGGCTAGCGGGAATCCAAGAGACCCAGTACTTC. Protein: CSVDDRLAGIQETQYF.

The rearrangement uses TRBV4-2 and TRBJ2-7, with D maybe TRBD2 (6 bases). The CDR3 is 13 residues long. Trimming pared 0 bases from V and 5 bases from J, leaving 8 bases between. Germline V gene sequence: CDR1 LGHNA, CDR2 YNFKEQ. CDR3 loop: CASSQEAGHEQYF. The CDR3 nucleotides are TGTGCCAGCAGCCAAGAAGCGGGTCACGAGCAGTACTTC.

This clonotype occurred a few times. The chain couples TRBV9 to TRBJ2-7; D is possibly TRBD1 (8 bases). This CDR3 has 14 residues. The V end was cut by 3 bases, the J end by 3 bases, with 13 bases between. Germline V gene sequence: CDR1 SGDLS, CDR2 YYNGEE. CDR3 amino acids: CASSATGDYYEQYF. CDR3 sequence (DNA): TGTGCCAGCAGCGCGACAGGGGACTACTACGAGCAGTACTTC.

This clonotype appeared a few times. The V and J genes are TRBV4-1 and TRBJ2-1; no definite D call. Germline values: CDR1 MGHRA, CDR2 YSYEKL. The CDR3 extends over 14 amino acids. The V end was cut by 7 bases, the J end by 8 bases, with 18 bases between. The DNA for the CDR3 is TGCGCCAGCAAGATGGGGAACTACGCTGATGAGCAGTTCTTC. Encoded protein: CASKMGNYADEQFF.